This note documents a single T cell receptor (beta chain) sequence. This clone was detected once. Its antigen remains undetermined. No much larger clonotype is one base removed from it; base qualities were not supplied. For the CD8 naive samples, CD45RO-negative cells were positively selected for CCR7, yielding a CD45RA+CCR7+ population from which TemRA cells were excluded. The donors were healthy, HIV-negative adults who had no recently reported acute infections or vaccinations. Every donor was a Caucasian adult residing in Nashville, Tennessee, USA. Blood was obtained by leukapheresis, after which PBMCs were separated by Ficoll-Histopaque density gradient centrifugation and cryopreserved in liquid nitrogen vapor phase. Analytical flow cytometry was used to check the purity and quantity of every magnetically sorted T cell population. Genomic DNA was isolated from every sorted fraction and measured by UV absorbance on a Nanodrop 2000c.

This sample was taken from a study of shared clonotypes between healthy human individuals (dated by TCRdb to the early 2020s). A note on the overall study: A couple of women and three men aged 18 to 49 years were included in the cohort. Per donor, leukapheresis produced somewhere between about 0.9 and 9 billion PBMCs. Per donor, three plates each were used for CD4 naive and CD4 memory, two for CD8 naive, and one for CD8 memory. To estimate repertoire size and how much clonotypes are shared between individuals, the study performed deep sequencing of blood TCR repertoires from five healthy adults. Different laboratories and diverse techniques were used to prepare libraries and sequence TCR repertoires, to increase sequencing depth and limit assay-specific biases.

Cut back by 7 bases and 7 bases, the V and J ends lie 23 bases apart. From the cysteine through the phenylalanine, the CDR3 covers 15 amino acids. Only the CDR3 DNA stays, 45 bases, in frame from base 1. CDR1 MNHNS and CDR2 SASEGT are derived from the germline V gene. Using the deep immunoSEQ assay, multiplex PCR amplified TCR CDR3 regions from genomic DNA. Extracted genomic DNA from each cell subset was distributed evenly across all wells of several immunoSEQ 96-well plates, and each plate was treated as a replicate. For sorted subsets, each replicate PCR was loaded with about 0.2 ug genomic DNA, equivalent to some 27,000 T cell genomes. Purified libraries were measured with a Qubit 3.0 fluorometer, size-checked on a Bioanalyzer 2100, and measured again with the KAPA Library Quantification kit. Every immunoSEQ 96-well plate was sequenced on a separate single-read 150-cycle Illumina NextSeq 550 flow cell. On the study's bioinformatics: Because only junctional sequences without quality scores were contained in the immunoSEQ output, filtering matching that applied to full-length reads could not be performed. To assign V/J genes and CDR3, sequences were annotated against IMGT germline references using PyIR, a Python wrapper for IgBLAST v1.9. Reads with weak V/J assignments (E-value above 1e-6), missing CDR3, stop codons, out-of-frame junctions, or ambiguous translated residues were removed. A V3J clonotype was defined by an identical inferred V gene, J gene, and CDR3 amino acid sequence. Percentage overlap between repertoires was calculated by dividing the number of shared unique clonotypes by the size of the smaller repertoire. Richness of each repertoire was evaluated using RTK rarefaction, the Chao1 estimator, and Recon v2.1 estimates of unobserved clonotypes. OLGA was used to compute generation probabilities for all TCRbeta clonotypes that the gDNA method yielded from a handful of donors. The source is immuneACCESS, and TCRdb retained only in-frame sequences with V and J called. Part of the clones is not carried over; for the studies checked, unresolved V genes explain less than half of this, and the remainder is unexplained. V and J calls and clone size are those listed in that table; D and trimming were worked out from the DNA. This sample gives some 2,100,000 clones in total; approximately 94% of them show up just once. Together, the top ten hold more than 1.5% of the sample.

Broad study findings and their caveats: Sampling was limited to blood, and TCR repertoires in tissue likely differ from TCR repertoires in blood. Compared with non-shared clonotypes, the clonotypes found in all four sorted-subset donors had higher generation probabilities. Larger estimated clonotype richness was generally found for naive subsets than for memory subsets. Rarefaction of sorted-subset datasets indicated incomplete sequencing despite the large sequencing depth. When a handful of donors were compared, the shared fraction of clonotypes was about 5.2% for naive CD4, about 4% for naive CD8, 2.3% for memory CD4, and less than 0.5% for memory CD8. Pairwise subsampling indicated that sequencing depth was expected to affect the degree of clonotype sharing among donors. Because the study included a small number of donors, the genetic and exposure-history diversity represented was limited.

Here the chain combines TRBV6-1 and TRBJ2-7; a weak D assignment points to TRBD1 (6 bases agree). The TCR was taken from a man aged 18 to 30 in good health. Some clones in this sample may be carry-over from other donors' samples. The sequencing sample was made of naive CD8+ T cells from PBMCs. In light of the paper, this sample's cell subset or site label describes: CD45RA+CCR7+. The DNA sequence is given as TGTGCCAGCACCTTCTCTCTGGGACACCTCGGGGAGCAGTACTTC. Translated, it gives CASTFSLGHLGEQYF.